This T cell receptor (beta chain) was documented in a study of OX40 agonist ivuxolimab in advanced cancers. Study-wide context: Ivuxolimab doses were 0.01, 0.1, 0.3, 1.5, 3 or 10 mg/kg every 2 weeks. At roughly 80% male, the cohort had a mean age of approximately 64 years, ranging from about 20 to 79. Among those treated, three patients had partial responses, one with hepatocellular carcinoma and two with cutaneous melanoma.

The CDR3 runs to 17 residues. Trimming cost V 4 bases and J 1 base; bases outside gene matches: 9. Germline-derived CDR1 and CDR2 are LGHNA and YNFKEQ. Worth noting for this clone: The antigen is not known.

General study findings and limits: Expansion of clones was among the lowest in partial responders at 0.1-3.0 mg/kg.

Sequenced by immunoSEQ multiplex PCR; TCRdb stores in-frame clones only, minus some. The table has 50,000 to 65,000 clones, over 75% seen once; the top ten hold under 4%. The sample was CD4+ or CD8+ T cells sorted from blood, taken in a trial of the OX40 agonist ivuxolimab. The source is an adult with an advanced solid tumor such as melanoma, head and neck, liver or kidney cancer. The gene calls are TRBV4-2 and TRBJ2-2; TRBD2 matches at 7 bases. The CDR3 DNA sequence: TGTGCCAGCAGCCGAAGCACGGGGGGAATGAACACCGGGGAGCTGTTTTTT. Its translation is CASSRSTGGMNTGELFF.